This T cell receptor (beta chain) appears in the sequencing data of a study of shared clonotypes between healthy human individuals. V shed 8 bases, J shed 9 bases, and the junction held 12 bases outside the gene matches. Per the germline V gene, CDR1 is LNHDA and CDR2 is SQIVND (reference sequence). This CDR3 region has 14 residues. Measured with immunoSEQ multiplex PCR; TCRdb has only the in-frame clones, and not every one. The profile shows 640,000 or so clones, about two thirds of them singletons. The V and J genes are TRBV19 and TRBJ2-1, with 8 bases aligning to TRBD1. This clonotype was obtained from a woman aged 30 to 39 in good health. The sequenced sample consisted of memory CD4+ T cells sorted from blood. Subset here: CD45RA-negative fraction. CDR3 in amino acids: CASGFRTGYGEQFF. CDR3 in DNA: TGTGCCAGTGGATTTCGGACAGGGTATGGTGAGCAGTTCTTC.